This paragraph reports one T cell receptor beta chain. Only in-frame clones appear in the TCRdb table, and some are missing; sequencing was by immunoSEQ multiplex PCR. Of 70,000 or so clones listed, approximately 90% are singletons. This record belongs to a study of T cell changes during pregnancy in multiple sclerosis. From germline, CDR1 is SGHVS and CDR2 FQNEAQ. V shed 1 base and J shed 6 bases, with 7 bases lying between them. The CDR3 loop spans 14 amino acids. The receptor's source is a female donor with multiple sclerosis, enrolled in a pregnancy study. The material was CD4+ T cells from peripheral blood mononuclear cells, obtained before pregnancy. The chain employs TRBV7-8 and TRBJ1-6, with D unclear. CDR3 region: CASSLGASNSPLHF. CDR3 nucleotides: TGTGCCAGCAGCTTAGGGGCGTCTAATTCACCCCTCCACTTT.